The rows below give T cell receptor beta chains drawn from one sample of a study of shared clonotypes between healthy human individuals. This table comes from immunoSEQ multiplex PCR, and its TCRdb copy is limited to in-frame clones, with some not included. The sample consists of about 2 million clones, about 95% of them appearing once. Material for sequencing was naive CD8+ T cells sorted from blood. The origin of the receptors is a man aged 18 to 35 in good health. CDR3s include the opening cysteine and the closing phenylalanine or tryptophan.

cdr3_aa: CASSLGLAGESGELFF
j_call: TRBJ2-2
v_call: TRBV11-3
cdr3_length: 16

cdr3_aa: CASIPGGGTEAFF
j_call: TRBJ1-1
v_call: TRBV19
cdr3_length: 13

cdr3_aa: CASTLSGPSLEQFF
j_call: TRBJ2-1
v_call: TRBV27
cdr3_length: 14

cdr3_aa: CASSEPWDANTEAFF
j_call: TRBJ1-1
v_call: TRBV6-1
cdr3_length: 15

cdr3_aa: CASSPRTGEVTEAFF
j_call: TRBJ1-1
v_call: TRBV4-2
cdr3_length: 15

cdr3_aa: CASSERGPFSYEQYF
j_call: TRBJ2-7
v_call: TRBV6-1
cdr3_length: 15

cdr3_aa: CASSKGADTQYF
j_call: TRBJ2-3
v_call: TRBV19
cdr3_length: 12

cdr3_aa: CASSLAGGETQYF
j_call: TRBJ2-5
v_call: TRBV27
cdr3_length: 13

cdr3_aa: CASSQDADGYNEQFF
j_call: TRBJ2-1
v_call: TRBV4-1
cdr3_length: 15

cdr3_aa: CASSIEGLAGVNTGELFF
j_call: TRBJ2-2
v_call: TRBV19
cdr3_length: 18

cdr3_aa: CASSLEAGGTYEQYF
j_call: TRBJ2-7
v_call: TRBV11-2
cdr3_length: 15

cdr3_aa: CASSVAGVSYNEQFF
j_call: TRBJ2-1
v_call: TRBV9
cdr3_length: 15

cdr3_aa: CASSGQGPNEQFF
j_call: TRBJ2-1
v_call: TRBV2
cdr3_length: 13

cdr3_aa: CASCPSLGQVTYEQYF
j_call: .
v_call: TRBV27
cdr3_length: 16

cdr3_aa: CASSIGGPSYEQYF
j_call: TRBJ2-7
v_call: TRBV19
cdr3_length: 14

cdr3_aa: CASSNGQGGNGYTF
j_call: TRBJ1-2
v_call: TRBV5-4
cdr3_length: 14

cdr3_aa: CASSLTGLAGEAGELFF
j_call: TRBJ2-2
v_call: TRBV5-4
cdr3_length: 17

cdr3_aa: CASRGQGAYEQYF
j_call: TRBJ2-7
v_call: TRBV19
cdr3_length: 13

cdr3_aa: CASSMGYSYEQYF
j_call: TRBJ2-7
v_call: TRBV19
cdr3_length: 13

cdr3_aa: CASSQVLGGVGGELFF
j_call: TRBJ2-2
v_call: TRBV4-3
cdr3_length: 16

cdr3_aa: CASSPMLTSGISNTGELFF
j_call: TRBJ2-2
v_call: TRBV7-6
cdr3_length: 19

cdr3_aa: CASTASLTPDTQYF
j_call: TRBJ2-3
v_call: TRBV2
cdr3_length: 14

cdr3_aa: CASSEATDTQYF
j_call: TRBJ2-3
v_call: TRBV7-9
cdr3_length: 12

cdr3_aa: CASSAGTVKMETQYF
j_call: TRBJ2-5
v_call: TRBV7-9
cdr3_length: 15

cdr3_aa: CASSVDPGGVGTDTQYF
j_call: TRBJ2-3
v_call: TRBV9
cdr3_length: 17

cdr3_aa: CASTSYNGNTIYF
j_call: TRBJ1-3
v_call: TRBV6-5
cdr3_length: 13

cdr3_aa: CASSQVEGREGSPGELFF
j_call: TRBJ2-2
v_call: TRBV4-1
cdr3_length: 18

cdr3_aa: CASSESGARETQYF
j_call: TRBJ2-5
v_call: TRBV10-1
cdr3_length: 14

cdr3_aa: CAIAEDFPDNSPLHF
j_call: TRBJ1-6
v_call: TRBV10-3
cdr3_length: 15

cdr3_aa: CASSVVDGHTEAFF
j_call: TRBJ1-1
v_call: TRBV9
cdr3_length: 14

cdr3_aa: CASRPSWTGLNYGYTF
j_call: TRBJ1-2
v_call: TRBV19
cdr3_length: 16

cdr3_aa: CASSLMGTSGETYEQYF
j_call: TRBJ2-7
v_call: TRBV7-2
cdr3_length: 17